This is a list of T cell receptor beta chains from one sample in a study of cytomegalovirus exposure and HLA in healthy donors. Assay used: immunoSEQ multiplex PCR; TCRdb lists only in-frame clones, some missing. The repertoire holds around 130,000 clones, with over 70% as singletons. What was sequenced was PBMCs. Receptor source: a woman aged 40 to 55 in good health and CMV-seropositive. The CDR3 runs from the conserved cysteine through the conserved F or W. D genes are given only for firm matches. Not all rows give a size; the values are once, few, many and, for expanded clones, a class.

d_call	clone_size	v_call	j_call	cdr3_nt	cdr3_aa
-	-	TRBV20-1	TRBJ1-1	TGCAGTGCCCAGCGGGGGGGTGGAGCTTTCTTT	CSAQRGGGAFF
-	-	TRBV7-9	TRBJ2-1	TGTGCCAGCAGCGAAAACAGGGAGCAGTTCTTC	CASSENREQFF
-	-	TRBV6-5	TRBJ2-1	TGTGCCACCGGGACTTTCTACAATGAGCAGTTCTTC	CATGTFYNEQFF
TRBD2	-	TRBV5-6	TRBJ2-3	TGTGCCAGCACCTGGAGGGAGGGAACAGATACGCAGTATTTT	CASTWREGTDTQYF
-	-	TRBV19	TRBJ1-4	TGTGCCAGTAGTTCCGCCCCGGACAATCGTGAAAAACTGTTTTTT	CASSSAPDNREKLFF
-	-	TRBV9	TRBJ2-7	TGTGCCAGCAGCGGCGGGGGCCGGGACTACGAGCAGTACTTC	CASSGGGRDYEQYF
TRBD1	-	TRBV5-6	TRBJ1-1	TGTGCCAGCAGCCTATACCGGGACAGGGAAGCCACTTTGGGAGCTTTCTTT	CASSLYRDREATLGAFF
-	-	TRBV7-2	TRBJ2-1	TGTGCCAGCAGCTTAGCGGGGGGGGCCGCGGCTGAGCAGTTCTTC	CASSLAGGAAAEQFF
-	once	TRBV10-3	TRBJ2-3	TGTGCCATCAGGGGAGGTGTAAACAGTACAGATACGCAGTATTTT	CAIRGGVNSTDTQYF
-	-	TRBV30	TRBJ1-2	TGTGCCTGGAGTGTCAGCGTATATGGCTACACCTTC	CAWSVSVYGYTF
-	-	TRBV28	TRBJ2-4	TGTGCCAGCACCCGGGGAAGGGCCAAAAACATTCAGTACTTC	CASTRGRAKNIQYF
-	-	TRBV30	TRBJ2-1	TGTGCCTGGAGCCTAAGCCCTAGGGGCGGCATGGATGAGCAGTTCTTC	CAWSLSPRGGMDEQFF
TRBD1	-	TRBV4-3	TRBJ2-6	TGCGCCAGCAGCCATCGCAGGGGGCACAACTCTGGGGCCAACGTCCTGACTTTC	CASSHRRGHNSGANVLTF
-	few	TRBV9	TRBJ2-6	TGTGCCAGCAGCCCTAGGAGAAGGACTGGGGCCAACGTCCTGACTTTC	CASSPRRRTGANVLTF
-	-	TRBV6-6	TRBJ1-1	TGTGCCAGCTGGTCGGGGGCTGAAGCTTTCTTT	CASWSGAEAFF
TRBD1	once	TRBV9	TRBJ2-3	TGTGCCAGCAGCGTAGGGTCACCGGGACAGAGCACAGATACGCAGTATTTT	CASSVGSPGQSTDTQYF
-	-	TRBV2	TRBJ2-1	TGTGCCAGCAATTCCGGCGAGGAGTTCTTC	CASNSGEEFF
TRBD1	-	TRBV7-9	TRBJ1-2	TGTGCCAGCAGCCCCGGGACAGGGCATGGCTACACCTTC	CASSPGTGHGYTF